This TCR beta chain was profiled in a study of patients and donors after allogeneic stem cell transplantation. The CDR3 is made up of 15 amino acids. CDR1 is SGHVS and CDR2 is FQNEAQ in the germline V gene. Deletions cut 3 bases from V and 0 bases from J, with 9 bases between. TCRdb reprocessed the RT-PCR reads with MiXCR, giving one entry per CDR3 protein. The sample lists tens of thousands of distinct CDR3 sequences, around 5% seen once, with 2.6% in the top ten. The sequence derives from a human donor who was either an allogeneic HSCT recipient or a stem cell or donor lymphocyte infusion donor (not recorded which). It is not recorded whose cells these are; they may come from a transplant donor. The sequenced sample consisted of blood, either unsorted or a sorted T cell fraction (not recorded which). The V call is TRBV7-8, the J call TRBJ1-3; D ambiguous. Here the CDR3 DNA reads TGTGCCAGCAGCTTTTATCTGTCCTCTGGAAACACCATATATTTT. It specifies CASSFYLSSGNTIYF.